The 29 T cell receptor beta chains below all came from one sample that was sequenced in a study of blood T cell repertoires in COVID-19. TCRdb keeps only in-frame clones here, not all; method: immunoSEQ multiplex PCR. The table includes under 350,000 clones, around nine tenths detected once. The sequencing sample was made of peripheral blood. The source of these receptors is a man aged 50 to 59 with acute or convalescent COVID-19.

The V and J genes are TRBV7-3 and TRBJ2-1; D is possibly TRBD1 (5 bases). The CDR3 runs 15 residues. Looked up from germline, CDR1 is SGHTA and CDR2 is FQGTGA. Trimming removed 3 bases from V and 7 bases from J, with 16 bases in between. The CDR3 loop is CASSFGAGYENEQFF. As DNA, the CDR3 is TGTGCCAGCAGCTTTGGGGCAGGGTACGAAAATGAGCAGTTCTTC. The full variable domain, rest sourced from reference TRBV7-3 and TRBJ2-1, is GAGVSQTPSNKVTEKGKYVELRCDPISGHTALYWYRQSLGQGPEFLIYFQGTGAADDSGLPNDRFFAVRPEGSVSTLKIQRTERGDSAVYLCASSFGAGYENEQFFGPGTRLTVL.

This chain connects TRBV15 to TRBJ1-2; TRBD1 matches at 10 bases. From germline, CDR1 is LNHNV and CDR2 YYDKDF (reference sequence). This CDR3 comprises 16 residues. Unmatched junction bases numbered 4, after V lost 1 base and J lost 2 bases. The CDR3 region is CATSRGWDRGNYGYTF. The DNA of the CDR3 is TGTGCCACCAGCAGAGGGTGGGACAGGGGAAACTATGGCTACACCTTC.

This chain joins TRBV12-3 or TRBV12-4 and TRBJ1-2; unclear D gene. Trimming took 6 bases from V and 4 from J, leaving 12 bases between them. The CDR3 covers 13 residues. The CDR3 protein is CASSPGEGYGYTF. The CDR3 nucleotides read TGTGCCAGCAGCCCAGGAGAGGGCTATGGCTACACCTTC.

This chain uses TRBV5-1 with TRBJ2-1; 12 bases fit TRBD2. Trimming at V came to 5 bases and at J to 1 base, leaving 10 bases not matched to a gene. Germline V lookup: CDR1 SGHRS, CDR2 YFSETQ. The length of the CDR3 is 18 residues. The CDR3 reads CASSPGLAGMPSYNEQFF. In nucleotides, the CDR3 is TGCGCCAGCAGTCCGGGACTAGCGGGTATGCCATCCTACAATGAGCAGTTCTTC.

This sequence joins TRBV18 and TRBJ1-2, with 7 bases fitting TRBD1. The germline V gene has CDR1 KGHSH and CDR2 LQKENI. The CDR3 extends over 15 amino acids. V lost 2 bases, J lost 8 bases, and 11 bases stayed unmatched. CDR3 DNA sequence: TGTGCCAGCTCACCAAGGAGGGACAGCCCCGGGGGCTACACCTTC. Translation: CASSPRRDSPGGYTF.

This chain uses TRBV9 with TRBJ2-5; perhaps TRBD2 as D (6 bases). Germline-derived CDR1 and CDR2 are SGDLS and YYNGEE. Deletions cut 3 bases from V and 9 bases from J, with 15 bases between. The CDR3 consists of 13 residues. DNA for the CDR3: TGTGCCAGCAGCGGGCTGTGGGGCGGGGCCCAGTACTTC. It yields the protein CASSGLWGGAQYF.

This chain links TRBV10-1 with TRBJ1-1; D is perhaps TRBD1 (6 bases). The CDR3 runs to 13 residues. V lost 6 bases and J 0 bases, leaving 8 bases between the germline ends. Germline V lookup: CDR1 WNHNN, CDR2 SYGVQD (reference sequence). CDR3 residues: CASRDRLNTEAFF. For the CDR3, the DNA is TGCGCCAGCAGAGACAGGCTGAACACTGAAGCTTTCTTT.

This clone was detected once. The V call is TRBV14, the J call TRBJ2-1; TRBD2 agrees at 8 bases. The V gene end was trimmed by 0 bases and the J gene end by 16 bases; junction bases not matched to a gene: 8. The germline CDR1 and CDR2 sequences are SGHDN and FVKESK. CDR3 size: 13 residues. The CDR3 protein is CASSQDWAGGPFF. The CDR3 nucleotides read TGTGCCAGCAGCCAAGATTGGGCGGGGGGCCCCTTCTTC.

The DNA of the CDR3 is TGTGCCAGCAGCAATACGAGAGAGGGGCAGTACTTC. This translates into CASSNTREGQYF. This chain uses TRBV21-1 with TRBJ2-7; the table assigns TRBD2, which was not confirmed against the DNA. TRBV21-1 is described as a pseudogene. The CDR3 covers 12 residues.

This rearrangement joins TRBV19 to TRBJ1-2, with 8 bases lining up with TRBD1. With V trimmed by 0 bases and J by 0 bases, 6 bases remained unmatched. The germline CDR1 and CDR2 sequences are LNHDA and SQIVND (reference sequence). This CDR3 is built from 17 residues. Written as DNA, the CDR3 is TGTGCCAGTAGTATAGATCTCGGACAGGGAGCTAACTATGGCTACACCTTC. Translated, it gives CASSIDLGQGANYGYTF.

CDR3 sequence: CASSSGQLGYTEAFF. The CDR3 bases are TGTGCCAGCAGCTCAGGACAGCTCGGGTACACTGAAGCTTTCTTT. This chain uses TRBV7-3 with TRBJ1-1; tentative D call: TRBD1 (6 bases). CDR3 length equals 15 residues. V lost 4 bases and J 3 bases, leaving 15 bases between the germline ends. CDR1 is SGHTA, CDR2 FQGTGA, per germline. The full variable domain, completed using reference TRBV7-3 and TRBJ1-1, is GAGVSQTPSNKVTEKGKYVELRCDPISGHTALYWYRQSLGQGPEFLIYFQGTGAADDSGLPNDRFFAVRPEGSVSTLKIQRTERGDSAVYLCASSSGQLGYTEAFFGQGTRLTVV.

The V gene is TRBV9, the J gene TRBJ1-4; D gene ambiguous. The length of the CDR3 is 15 residues. Germline CDR1 is SGDLS and CDR2 is YYNGEE. V dropped 3 bases and J dropped 5 bases, with 14 bases sitting between them. The CDR3 coding sequence is TGTGCCAGCAGCGCGAGGCCACCCGAGAATGAAAAACTGTTTTTT. The encoded protein is CASSARPPENEKLFF.

The table lists this clone with a count of one. This chain connects TRBV27 to TRBJ2-3; maybe TRBD2 (6 bases). V was trimmed by 3 bases and J by 1 base, leaving 8 bases between them. The CDR3 consists of 14 residues. Germline V CDR1 and CDR2: MNHEY, SMNVEV (reference sequence). The CDR3 loop reads CASSFGTRTDTQYF. CDR3 DNA sequence: TGTGCCAGCAGTTTTGGGACTCGCACAGATACGCAGTATTTT.

This clone has just a few counts. The V call is TRBV11-2, the J call TRBJ1-1; D not resolved. The CDR3 has 13 residues. CDR1 and CDR2 (germline): SGHAT, FQNNGV. Between the trimmed V and J ends, which lost 4 bases and 4 bases, there was a span of 10 bases. CDR3 DNA sequence: TGTGCCAGCAGCTCCCAAACGAGCACTGAAGCTTTCTTT. Its translation: CASSSQTSTEAFF.

The V gene is TRBV5-6, the J gene TRBJ1-4, with 8 bases matching TRBD1. Germline-derived CDR1 and CDR2 are SGHDT and YYEEEE. The CDR3 runs to 16 residues. V lost 4 bases, J lost 7 bases, and 12 bases stayed unmatched. CDR3 coding DNA: TGTGCCAGCAGCGCCCGTCCCAGGGGGCGGACTGAAAAACTGTTTTTT. Residues: CASSARPRGRTEKLFF.

This chain joins TRBV6-5 and TRBJ1-6; TRBD1 aligns across 12 bases. Unmatched junction bases numbered 13, after V lost 7 bases and J lost 15 bases. This CDR3 region has 15 residues. The germline CDR1 and CDR2 sequences are MNHEY and SVGAGI. The CDR3 nucleotides are TGTGCCAGCATTTCACGGGACAGGGGGCTGCCTAACCTCCACTTT. It encodes CASISRDRGLPNLHF.

The chain employs TRBV11-1 and TRBJ2-7, with 9 nucleotides matching TRBD1. The CDR3 consists of 14 residues. Germline lookup yields CDR1 SGHAT and CDR2 FQDESV (reference sequence). Trimming cost V 5 bases and J 0 bases; bases outside gene matches: 2. CDR3 protein: CASSPGQGSYEQYF. Written as DNA, the CDR3 is TGTGCCAGCAGCCCGGGACAGGGCTCCTACGAGCAGTACTTC.

The rearrangement joins TRBV14 to TRBJ2-2; 10 bases are a match to TRBD2. J lost 7 bases, V lost 6 bases, and 8 bases had no gene match. There are 15 residues in the CDR3. The germline V gene has CDR1 SGHDN and CDR2 FVKESK. This CDR3 is CASSRTSGASGELFF. CDR3 nucleotides: TGTGCCAGCAGTCGAACTAGCGGGGCAAGCGGGGAGCTGTTTTTT.

This chain joins TRBV12-3 or TRBV12-4 and TRBJ1-2; D unclear. V was trimmed by 8 bases and J by 5 bases, leaving 12 bases between them. The CDR3 contains 12 residues. CDR3 in amino acids: CASAQNSYGYTF. CDR3 nucleotides: TGTGCCAGCGCACAGAATTCGTATGGCTACACCTTC.

This clone was recorded a few times. V is TRBV30 and J is TRBJ1-6, with 7 bases fitting TRBD1. The CDR3 length is 13 residues. The germline V gene encodes CDR1 GTSNPN and CDR2 SVGIG (reference sequence). The V and J ends lost 3 bases and 10 bases, in that order; junction bases with no gene match: 6. The CDR3 is CAWSPGQYSPLHF. The CDR3 nucleotides read TGTGCCTGGAGCCCGGGACAGTACTCACCCCTCCACTTT. Full variable domain (remainder filled in from reference TRBV30 and TRBJ1-6): SQTIHQWPATLVQPVGSPLSLECTVEGTSNPNLYWYRQAAGRGLQLLFYSVGIGQISSEVPQNLSASRPQDRQFILSSKKLLLSDSGFYLCAWSPGQYSPLHFGNGTRLTVT.

The chain is built from TRBV6-4 and TRBJ2-1, with 9 bases matching TRBD1. The CDR3 extends over 15 amino acids. With V trimmed by 3 bases and J by 3 bases, 3 bases remained unmatched. Germline loops: CDR1 MRHNA, CDR2 SNTAGT. In DNA, the CDR3 is TGTGCCAGCAGTGATGGACAGGGGCTCTACAATGAGCAGTTCTTC. Translation: CASSDGQGLYNEQFF.

The chain links TRBV27 to TRBJ2-1, with 12 bases matching TRBD2. V gave up 6 bases and J gave up 4 bases; unmatched junction bases: 4. The CDR3 spans 15 residues. Germline CDR1 and CDR2: MNHEY and SMNVEV (reference sequence). For the CDR3, the DNA is TGTGCCAGCAGCCTCGGACTAGCGGGGTACAATGAGCAGTTCTTC. Amino acid sequence: CASSLGLAGYNEQFF.

The J gene is TRBJ1-2, the V gene TRBV12-3 or TRBV12-4; D remains unclear. This CDR3 comprises 12 residues. V dropped 2 bases and J dropped 6 bases, with 7 bases sitting between them. The CDR3 DNA sequence: TGTGCCAGCAGTTTAAGACTGGATGGCTACACCTTC. Translating gives CASSLRLDGYTF.

This clone occurred many times. This chain joins TRBV5-1 and TRBJ2-5; 7 nucleotides line up with TRBD2. This CDR3 contains 15 residues. CDR1 and CDR2 (germline): SGHRS, YFSETQ. Losses at the gene ends were 6 bases for V and 7 bases for J; bases not matched to a gene: 15. The CDR3 sequence: CASNPLLKPGGTQYF. The CDR3 DNA reads as TGCGCCAGCAACCCGCTCTTGAAGCCGGGGGGGACCCAGTACTTC.

CDR3 amino acids: CASSLGAGGADTQYF. CDR3 coding DNA: TGTGCCAGCAGCTTAGGTGCGGGGGGGGCAGATACGCAGTATTTT. V gene TRBV11-2 combines with J gene TRBJ2-3; the match to TRBD2 covers 9 bases. V lost 1 base, J lost 4 bases, and 3 bases stayed unmatched. CDR1 is SGHAT, CDR2 FQNNGV, per germline. This CDR3 spans 15 amino acids.

The V and J genes are TRBV24-1 and TRBJ2-7, with 10 bases lining up with TRBD1. The CDR3 totals 14 residues. Germline assignment: CDR1 KGHDR and CDR2 SFDVKD. V gave up 7 bases and J gave up 4 bases; unmatched junction bases: 6. The DNA for the CDR3 is TGTGCCACCAGCAAGACAGGGGGCTCGTACGAGCAGTACTTC. Its translation: CATSKTGGSYEQYF.

The J gene is TRBJ1-3, the V gene TRBV13; D unresolved. The CDR3 runs 17 residues. V was cut by 0 bases and J by 0 bases, with 12 bases left in between. CDR1 and CDR2 from the germline V gene are PRHDT and FYEKMQ (reference sequence). Here the CDR3 reads CASSLGLYSLSGNTIYF. For the CDR3, the DNA is TGTGCCAGCAGCTTAGGCCTCTACAGTCTCTCTGGAAACACCATATATTTT.

This chain connects TRBV7-9 to TRBJ2-6; D may be TRBD2 (6 bases). V lost 4 bases to trimming and J lost 0 bases, with 16 bases between them. Germline V gene sequence: CDR1 SEHNR, CDR2 FQNEAQ (reference sequence). The CDR3 has 18 residues. The CDR3, as DNA: TGTGCCAGCAGCTCGAAGACGGACGGGGGCTCTGGGGCCAACGTCCTGACTTTC. This codes for CASSSKTDGGSGANVLTF.

A few counts support this clone. The chain carries TRBV7-9 and TRBJ2-7, with D possibly TRBD1 on 5 matching bases. From germline, CDR1 is SEHNR and CDR2 FQNEAQ (reference sequence). Trimming removed 6 bases at V and 2 bases at J, with 17 bases between. This CDR3 has 15 amino acids. CDR3 loop: CASRPPLGPTYEQYF. In DNA form, the CDR3 reads TGTGCCAGCAGACCCCCCCTGGGGCCTACCTACGAGCAGTACTTC.